Sequencing of this T cell receptor beta chain was carried out in a study of PD-1 blockade in classical Hodgkin lymphoma. Following autologous stem cell transplantation, relapse occurred in every patient, and exposure to brentuximab vedotin varied. Negative magnetic selection isolated CD4+ T cells from thawed PBMCs. Progressive disease, partial response or complete response was each patient's best response. The repertoire was sequenced with immunoSEQ multiplex PCR; TCRdb's copy has only in-frame clones and lacks some. The sample carries tens of thousands of clones, roughly 87% recorded once. Germline lookup yields CDR1 LNHDA and CDR2 SQIVND (reference sequence). Trimming left V 8 bases short and J 0 bases short, with 16 bases between. The CDR3 covers 15 residues.

The TCR sequence derives from a human donor with classical Hodgkin lymphoma. The material sequenced was CD4+ T cells from blood, taken at baseline. V usage is TRBV19 and J usage is TRBJ1-1; D unresolved. The CDR3 DNA follows: TGTGCCAGTCGTGCGCTTGAGGGCATGAACACTGAAGCTTTCTTT. This translates into CASRALEGMNTEAFF.